Each of the 30 T cell receptor beta chains below was sequenced from the same sample in a study of blood T cell repertoires in COVID-19. Clones were read by immunoSEQ multiplex PCR, and TCRdb kept only the in-frame ones, dropping some. The table shows 200,000 or so clones, with more than 80% occurring only once. Sequencing was performed on peripheral blood. These receptors originate from a woman aged 80 or older with acute or convalescent COVID-19.

Only one count was recorded for this clone. The V and J genes are TRBV6-5 and TRBJ2-3; 13 bases fit TRBD2. Trimming took 7 bases from V and 2 from J; bases not matched to a gene: 3. Germline loops: CDR1 MNHEY, CDR2 SVGAGI. The CDR3 has 15 amino acids. Here the CDR3 reads CASKGLAGVTDTQYF. Written as DNA, the CDR3 is TGTGCCAGCAAAGGACTAGCGGGGGTCACAGATACGCAGTATTTT.

The CDR3 spells CASSAGGGAANEKLFF. The CDR3 DNA follows: TGTGCCAGCAGCGCGGGAGGGGGGGCGGCTAATGAAAAACTGTTTTTT. The chain links TRBV9 to TRBJ1-4; TRBD1 might be the D (6 bases). Trimming removed 3 bases at V and 3 bases at J, with 15 bases between. The CDR3 extends over 16 amino acids. In germline, CDR1 is SGDLS, CDR2 YYNGEE.

This clone came up many times. The chain links TRBV30 to TRBJ1-5; TRBD1 might be the D (5 bases). Looked up from germline, CDR1 is GTSNPN and CDR2 is SVGIG (reference sequence). This CDR3 region has 16 residues. Trimming took off 0 bases at V and 5 bases at J, with 17 bases between the two ends. The CDR3 nucleotides are TGTGCCTGGAGTGTTAGAGGCCCCGGGGGGGATCAGCCCCAGCATTTT. It yields the protein CAWSVRGPGGDQPQHF.

CDR3 in DNA: TGCGCCAGCAGCCAAGATTTTGGCTTCACTGAAGCTTTCTTT. Amino acids: CASSQDFGFTEAFF. The chain joins TRBV4-3 to TRBJ1-1; D is undetermined. CDR3 length: 14 residues. Germline V gene data show CDR1 as LGHNA and CDR2 as YSLEER. Between the trimmed V and J ends, which lost 0 bases and 4 bases, there was a span of 9 bases.

The V gene is TRBV6-2 or TRBV6-3, the J gene TRBJ2-2; tentatively, D is TRBD2 (5 bases). The CDR3 has 18 residues. Germline V gives CDR1 MNHEY, CDR2 SVGEGT. V was clipped by 6 bases and J by 5 bases, with 25 bases between them. CDR3 in amino acids: CASSSERAAAAWTGELFF. The CDR3 bases are TGTGCCAGCAGCTCAGAAAGAGCGGCGGCCGCTTGGACCGGGGAGCTGTTTTTT.

The chain couples TRBV10-3 to TRBJ2-5; the match to TRBD2 covers 10 bases. The CDR3 loop spans 14 amino acids. CDR1 and CDR2 from the germline V gene are ENHRY and SYGVKD. J gave up 3 bases and V 8 bases, and 6 bases lay outside the gene matches. CDR3 sequence reads: CAIGAGGPEETQYF. The CDR3 DNA is TGTGCCATCGGAGCGGGAGGGCCAGAAGAGACCCAGTACTTC.

The chain uses TRBV9 and TRBJ2-3, with a possible D match to TRBD2 (5 bases). The CDR3 runs 16 residues. Trimming removed 0 bases from V and 2 bases from J, with 13 bases in between. Germline values: CDR1 SGDLS, CDR2 YYNGEE. CDR3 sequence (DNA): TGTGCCAGCAGCGTAGTACCCGGGGAGCCCACAGATACGCAGTATTTT. Amino acids: CASSVVPGEPTDTQYF.

This chain uses TRBV4-1 with TRBJ2-7, with TRBD2 identical over 9 bases. After removal of 3 bases from V and 2 bases from J, the junction contained 11 bases not matched to a gene. The germline CDR1 and CDR2 sequences are MGHRA and YSYEKL. The length of the CDR3 is 17 residues. The CDR3 nucleotides are TGCGCCAGCAGCCATCCTAGCAGGACTAGCGCTGCCTACGAGCAGTACTTC. Amino acid sequence: CASSHPSRTSAAYEQYF.

In its sample, this clone was seen a few times. V usage is TRBV6-6 and J usage is TRBJ1-4, with D perhaps matching TRBD1 (6 bases). Germline CDR1 MNHNY, CDR2 SVGAGI (reference sequence). V was pared by 6 bases and J by 4 bases, with 12 bases between. CDR3 size: 14 residues. In nucleotides, the CDR3 is TGTGCCAGCAGGAGGACAGCTGGTAATGAAAAACTGTTTTTT. Encoded protein: CASRRTAGNEKLFF.

V usage is TRBV7-2 and J usage is TRBJ2-7; D is unresolved. This CDR3 region has 13 residues. In germline, CDR1 is SGHTA, CDR2 FQGNSA. Trimming removed 3 bases at V and 1 base at J, with 7 bases between. The CDR3 protein is CASSFTGSYEQYF. The DNA of the CDR3 is TGTGCCAGCAGCTTTACCGGGTCCTACGAGCAGTACTTC.

This clone was recorded once. The chain carries TRBV5-4 and TRBJ2-3; 8 nucleotides align to TRBD1. V shed 2 bases and J 3 bases; nucleotides not matched to a gene: 17. Germline CDR1 SGHNT, CDR2 YYREEE (reference sequence). The CDR3 is 19 amino acids. DNA for the CDR3: TGTGCCAGCAGCTTCCCCATCCAACAGGGGGAGAGGCCGACAGATACGCAGTATTTT. It encodes CASSFPIQQGERPTDTQYF.

A word on this clone: Additional DNA sequences in this sample encode the identical CDR3. The rearrangement uses TRBV20-1 and TRBJ1-2; tentative D call: TRBD1 (5 bases). Trimming took 6 bases from V and 5 from J, leaving 10 bases between them. This CDR3 spans 11 amino acids. Germline values: CDR1 DFQATT, CDR2 SNEGSKA (reference sequence). The CDR3 region is CSASGGYGYTF. The CDR3 DNA reads as TGCAGTGCCTCCGGGGGGTATGGCTACACCTTC.

J is TRBJ2-5 and V is TRBV24-1; TRBD2 aligns across 8 bases. V shed 0 bases, J shed 1 base, and the junction held 3 bases outside the gene matches. This CDR3 contains 16 residues. Germline assignment: CDR1 KGHDR and CDR2 SFDVKD. CDR3 DNA: TGTGCCACCAGTGATTTGGCTAGCGGGTCCCAAGAGACCCAGTACTTC. It specifies CATSDLASGSQETQYF.

The gene calls are TRBV6-5 and TRBJ1-2, with D tentatively TRBD1 (6 bases). The CDR3 is made up of 13 amino acids. Trimming shortened V by 6 bases and J by 5 bases, and 13 bases separated the two germline ends. Germline V gene sequence: CDR1 MNHEY, CDR2 SVGAGI. The CDR3 sequence: CASRPPDSYGYTF. As DNA, the CDR3 is TGTGCCAGCAGACCACCGGACAGTTATGGCTACACCTTC.

This sequence joins TRBV9 and TRBJ2-1, with D tentatively TRBD1 (8 bases). The CDR3 sequence is 14 residues long. Germline CDR1 and CDR2: SGDLS and YYNGEE. Trimming pared 2 bases from V and 8 bases from J, leaving 14 bases between. CDR3 coding DNA: TGTGCCAGCAGCGTCCTCACAGGGGGGGATGAGCAGTTCTTC. Encoded protein: CASSVLTGGDEQFF.

Concerning this clone itself: This clone may be a read error of a much larger clone one base away. The chain employs TRBV6-5 and TRBJ1-1; no clear D gene. Germline V lookup: CDR1 MNHEY, CDR2 SVGAGI. Trimming removed 8 bases at V and 1 base at J, with 5 bases between. The CDR3 has 11 amino acids. As DNA, the CDR3 is TGTGCCAGCCGGAGGAACACTGAAGCTTTCTTT. Its protein product is CASRRNTEAFF.

The rearrangement links TRBV19 to TRBJ2-7; tentatively, D is TRBD1 (6 bases). In germline, CDR1 is LNHDA, CDR2 SQIVND (reference sequence). V was shortened by 3 bases and J by 0 bases, with 9 bases between the two germline ends. The CDR3 contains 14 residues. This CDR3 reads CASSIRGSSYEQYF. CDR3 DNA sequence: TGTGCCAGTAGTATCAGGGGTAGCTCCTACGAGCAGTACTTC.

The chain combines TRBV9 with TRBJ2-1; 8 bases align to TRBD2. This CDR3 contains 15 residues. The germline CDR1 and CDR2 sequences are SGDLS and YYNGEE. Trimming took 0 bases from V and 3 from J; bases not matched to a gene: 2. CDR3 nucleotides: TGTGCCAGCAGCGTAGTGCTAGCGGGCTACAATGAGCAGTTCTTC. Encoded protein: CASSVVLAGYNEQFF.

The V gene is TRBV30, the J gene TRBJ2-7, with 8 bases aligning to TRBD2. The CDR3 contains 15 residues. In germline, CDR1 is GTSNPN, CDR2 SVGIG (reference sequence). V lost 5 bases to trimming and J lost 0 bases; unmatched junction nucleotides: 9. CDR3 sequence (DNA): TGTGCCTGGTCGCCACTAGCGGTCCCCTCCTACGAGCAGTACTTC. Its translation is CAWSPLAVPSYEQYF.

The rearrangement uses TRBV19 and TRBJ2-7; TRBD2 matches at 8 bases. The CDR3 totals 15 residues. Per germline, CDR1 LNHDA and CDR2 SQIVND (reference sequence). The junction had 6 bases not matched to a gene; V was cut back by 5 bases and J by 0 bases. The CDR3 nucleotides read TGTGCCAGTAGTCCTGCGGGACTAGTCTCCTACGAGCAGTACTTC. Residues: CASSPAGLVSYEQYF. Together with reference TRBV19 and TRBJ2-7, the CDR3 gives the full variable domain: DGGITQSPKYLFRKEGQNVTLSCEQNLNHDAMYWYRQDPGQGLRLIYYSQIVNDFQKGDIAEGYSVSREKKESFPLTVTSAQKNPTAFYLCASSPAGLVSYEQYFGPGTRLTVT.

The chain combines TRBV11-2 with TRBJ1-1, with TRBD1 as a possible D gene (5 bases). Germline CDR1 is SGHAT and CDR2 is FQNNGV. The CDR3 sequence is 16 residues long. Trimming removed 5 bases from V and 3 bases from J, with 19 bases in between. The CDR3 region has the DNA TGTGCCAGCAGCCTCCCGCGGCCCCCGGGGGACACTGAAGCTTTCTTT. This encodes CASSLPRPPGDTEAFF.

This clone came up once. The chain is built from TRBV4-2 and TRBJ1-2; D might be TRBD1 (5 bases). Trimming cost V 4 bases and J 0 bases, with 9 bases left between them. CDR1 and CDR2 (germline): LGHNA, YNFKEQ. This CDR3 is 14 amino acids long. The CDR3 reads CASSPTVANYGYTF. For the CDR3, the DNA is TGTGCCAGCAGCCCGACAGTAGCTAACTATGGCTACACCTTC.

The chain recombines TRBV10-2 with TRBJ2-3, with 9 nucleotides matching TRBD2. The germline V gene encodes CDR1 WSHSY and CDR2 SAAADI. V lost 0 bases and J lost 0; bases outside the gene matches: 4. The CDR3 spans 17 residues. CDR3 amino acids: CASSESGAGGSTDTQYF. CDR3 nucleotides: TGCGCCAGCAGTGAGTCGGGAGCGGGGGGTAGCACAGATACGCAGTATTTT.

This rearrangement joins TRBV7-6 to TRBJ2-7; TRBD2 matches 11 bases. Per the germline V gene, CDR1 is SGHVS and CDR2 is FNYEAQ. The trim removed 8 bases at V and 0 bases at J, leaving 21 bases unmatched. The CDR3 runs 20 residues. The CDR3 region has the DNA TGTGCCAGCCACAACCGGAGACGTAGCGGGAGGGCCGGAAACTCCTACGAGCAGTACTTC. Amino acids: CASHNRRRSGRAGNSYEQYF.

The V gene is TRBV29-1, the J gene TRBJ2-1; no definite D call. The CDR3 is 11 amino acids. Germline values: CDR1 SQVTM, CDR2 ANQGSEA. The V gene lost 4 bases and the J gene lost 8 bases, with 9 bases spanning the gap. The CDR3 bases are TGCAGCGTTGGCCGGGTTGATGAGCAGTTCTTC. This sequence encodes CSVGRVDEQFF.

The chain couples TRBV10-3 to TRBJ2-5; D perhaps matches TRBD2 (6 bases). Trimming removed 4 bases from V and 5 bases from J, with 8 bases in between. Per the germline V gene, CDR1 is ENHRY and CDR2 is SYGVKD. CDR3 size: 12 residues. The CDR3 DNA sequence: TGTGCCATCAGTGGCCTAGCGGAGACCCAGTACTTC. Translating it yields CAISGLAETQYF.

The gene calls are TRBV7-2 and TRBJ1-4; D gene unclear. Trimming took 1 base from V and 6 from J, leaving 9 bases between them. Looked up from germline, CDR1 is SGHTA and CDR2 is FQGNSA. The CDR3 extends over 14 amino acids. As DNA, the CDR3 is TGTGCCAGCAGCTTAGACCCGGGAGATGAAAAACTGTTTTTT. Amino acid sequence: CASSLDPGDEKLFF. Using reference TRBV7-2 and TRBJ1-4 for the parts outside the CDR3, the full variable domain is GAGVSQSPSNKVTEKGKDVELRCDPISGHTALYWYRQSLGQGLEFLIYFQGNSAPDKSGLPSDRFSAERTGGSVSTLTIQRTQQEDSAVYLCASSLDPGDEKLFFGSGTQLSVL.

The V and J genes are TRBV10-3 and TRBJ2-7; 10 nucleotides align to TRBD2. Germline V CDR1 and CDR2: ENHRY, SYGVKD. V shed 10 bases, J shed 5 bases, and the junction held 17 bases outside the gene matches. This CDR3 contains 16 residues. DNA for the CDR3: TGTGCCACAGGGGGGCTAGCGGGGGCGGCCCGCAACGAGCAGTACTTC. Translating gives CATGGLAGAARNEQYF.

This chain connects TRBV3-1 (or the pseudogene TRBV3-2) to TRBJ2-2, with 10 bases matching TRBD2. The CDR3 has 16 residues. Germline V gives CDR1 LGHDT, CDR2 YNNKEL (reference sequence). With V trimmed by 3 bases and J by 0 bases, 1 base remained unmatched. The CDR3 sequence: CASSHGLAANTGELFF. The CDR3, as DNA: TGTGCCAGCAGCCATGGACTAGCGGCGAACACCGGGGAGCTGTTTTTT.

CDR3 DNA sequence: TGTGCCAGCAGCACGTCGACAGCGACCTACGAGCAGTACTTC. Protein: CASSTSTATYEQYF. This rearrangement joins TRBV7-2 to TRBJ2-7; D may be TRBD1 (5 bases). The CDR3 consists of 14 residues. Looked up from germline, CDR1 is SGHTA and CDR2 is FQGNSA. V was clipped by 5 bases and J by 2 bases, with 13 bases between them.